Listed here are 30 T cell receptor beta chains from one sample, sequenced in a study of early T cells in non-severe SARS-CoV-2 infection. TCRdb passed the 5' RACE reads through MiXCR, listing each CDR3 protein once. The sample records roughly 100,000 distinct CDR3 sequences, around 13% being singletons. Sequencing input: whole blood. Source of these receptors: an adult who was a healthcare worker with PCR-confirmed SARS-CoV-2 infection or an uninfected control (not recorded which).

This clonotype was observed a handful of times. The genes are TRBV9 and TRBJ1-2; D gene uncertain. V was cut by 0 bases and J by 8 bases, with 8 bases left in between. The CDR3 extends over 12 amino acids. The germline V gene has CDR1 SGDLS and CDR2 YYNGEE. CDR3 sequence reads: CASSVDAGGYTF. CDR3 DNA: TGTGCCAGCAGCGTAGACGCCGGAGGCTACACCTTC.

The chain has TRBV28 and TRBJ2-7; maybe TRBD1 (5 bases). CDR3 size: 12 residues. V lost 8 bases, J lost 2 bases, and 10 bases lay in between. Germline CDR1 and CDR2: MDHEN and SYDVKM. Here the CDR3 reads CASYQGPYEQYF. For the CDR3, the DNA is TGTGCCAGCTATCAGGGTCCCTACGAGCAGTACTTC.

Turning to this clonotype: This may be a read error: a much more frequent sequence differs by one nucleotide. The chain is built from TRBV4-1 and TRBJ1-6; perhaps TRBD1 as D (5 bases). The CDR3 is 16 amino acids. Germline lookup yields CDR1 MGHRA and CDR2 YSYEKL. The CDR3 region is CASSQDSFQGNTPLPF. The CDR3 nucleotides read TGCGCCAGCAGCCAAGATTCGTTCCAGGGAAATACACCCCTCCCTTTT.

At least ten counts were recorded for this clonotype. The chain links TRBV12-3 or TRBV12-4 to TRBJ2-2, with 10 nucleotides matching TRBD2. The CDR3 length is 15 residues. With V trimmed by 7 bases and J by 5 bases, 7 bases remained unmatched. The chain's CDR3 is CASTIAGGATGELFF. DNA for the CDR3: TGTGCCAGCACCATAGCGGGAGGAGCAACCGGGGAGCTGTTTTTT.

This clonotype was counted ten times or more. V usage is TRBV2 and J usage is TRBJ2-3, with D tentatively TRBD1 or TRBD2 (5 bases each). Trimming removed 4 bases from V and 5 bases from J, with 13 bases in between. The CDR3 length is 14 residues. Germline assignment: CDR1 SNHLY and CDR2 FYNNEI. DNA for the CDR3: TGTGCCAGCAGTGCCCTAGTTGGGGGAGATACGCAGTATTTT. It is translated as CASSALVGGDTQYF.

This clonotype occurred a few times. The chain recombines TRBV12-3 or TRBV12-4 with TRBJ1-1; D gene uncertain. CDR3 length: 13 residues. Trimming shortened V by 7 bases and J by 5 bases, and 14 bases separated the two germline ends. This CDR3 is CASTLQDGTEAFF. The CDR3 nucleotides read TGTGCCAGCACTCTTCAGGATGGGACTGAAGCTTTCTTT.

There are a few counts of this clonotype. The J gene is TRBJ2-5, the V gene TRBV25-1; D is possibly TRBD2 (7 bases). From germline, CDR1 is MGHDK and CDR2 SYGVNS. V was shortened by 4 bases and J by 1 base, with 13 bases between the two germline ends. CDR3 length equals 15 residues. In DNA, the CDR3 is TGTGCCAGCAGTGTCAGGGGAGGGGGCCAAGAGACCCAGTACTTC. Translating gives CASSVRGGGQETQYF.

CDR3 loop: CASSSPGQAKNIQYF. The CDR3 DNA is TGTGCCAGCAGCTCGCCGGGACAAGCCAAAAACATTCAGTACTTC. The chain joins TRBV5-4 to TRBJ2-4, with TRBD1 as a possible D gene (6 bases). This CDR3 is built from 15 residues. V was cut by 3 bases and J by 0 bases, with 10 bases left in between. In germline, CDR1 is SGHNT, CDR2 YYREEE (reference sequence).

The chain carries TRBV7-2 and TRBJ2-1, with D hard to call. Trimming took 2 bases from V and 0 from J, leaving 8 bases between them. The length of the CDR3 is 15 residues. Germline assignment: CDR1 SGHTA and CDR2 FQGNSA. CDR3 region: CASSLKGSSYNEQFF. The CDR3, as DNA: TGTGCCAGCAGCTTAAAGGGTAGCTCCTACAATGAGCAGTTCTTC. Full variable domain (rest looked up from reference TRBV7-2 and TRBJ2-1): GAGVSQSPSNKVTEKGKDVELRCDPISGHTALYWYRQSLGQGLEFLIYFQGNSAPDKSGLPSDRFSAERTGGSVSTLTIQRTQQEDSAVYLCASSLKGSSYNEQFFGPGTRLTVL.

This chain connects TRBV18 to TRBJ1-4; 10 nucleotides match TRBD1. Trimming cost V 5 bases and J 10 bases; bases outside gene matches: 10. This CDR3 has 15 amino acids. CDR1 and CDR2 (germline): KGHSH, LQKENI. The CDR3 region has the DNA TGTGCCAGCTCAGCCGACAGGGGGCCCTCCCGAAAACTGTTTTTT. The encoded protein is CASSADRGPSRKLFF.

This clonotype showed up many times. This chain connects TRBV14 to TRBJ1-1; D might be TRBD1 (5 bases). CDR3 size: 13 residues. Per germline, CDR1 SGHDN and CDR2 FVKESK. The V and J ends lost 3 bases and 4 bases respectively, with 9 bases between them. The CDR3 spells CASSHGRGTEAFF. The CDR3 region has the DNA TGTGCCAGCAGCCATGGGAGGGGCACTGAAGCTTTCTTT. Based on the CDR3 plus reference TRBV14 and TRBJ1-1, the full variable domain is EAGVTQFPSHSVIEKGQTVTLRCDPISGHDNLYWYRRVMGKEIKFLLHFVKESKQDESGMPNNRFLAERTGGTYSTLKVQPAELEDSGVYFCASSHGRGTEAFFGQGTRLTVV.

This chain joins TRBV4-1 and TRBJ2-2; D not certain. The CDR3 is 15 amino acids. CDR1 is MGHRA and CDR2 is YSYEKL in the germline V gene. Trimming removed 5 bases from V and 4 bases from J, with 14 bases in between. As DNA, the CDR3 is TGCGCCAGCAGCTTTGAGACCCCCGTCACCGGGGAGCTGTTTTTT. This encodes CASSFETPVTGELFF.

This clonotype was detected many times. The V gene is TRBV20-1, the J gene TRBJ2-5; D is unresolved. This CDR3 is 13 amino acids long. With 0 bases removed from V and 2 bases from J, the gap between germline ends came to 7 bases. Per germline, CDR1 DFQATT and CDR2 SNEGSKA (reference sequence). Written as DNA, the CDR3 is TGCAGTGCTAGAGATGCTAGACAAGAGACCCAGTACTTC. Protein: CSARDARQETQYF.

This clonotype was counted at least ten times. V is TRBV2 and J is TRBJ2-5; 8 bases match TRBD2. The V gene's germline CDR1 is SNHLY and CDR2 FYNNEI. The J segment lost 1 base and the V segment lost 9 bases, leaving 7 bases of the junction unmatched. The CDR3 contains 14 residues. CDR3 loop: CASSGTTRQETQYF. The CDR3 nucleotides are TGTGCCAGTAGCGGGACTACTCGCCAAGAGACCCAGTACTTC.

This clonotype showed up many times. The CDR3 nucleotides are TGTGCCAGTCGGGACAGGGCCTCACCCCTCCACTTT. This gives the protein CASRDRASPLHF. The chain uses TRBV28 and TRBJ1-6; 9 nucleotides line up with TRBD1. In germline, CDR1 is MDHEN, CDR2 SYDVKM. The trim removed 9 bases at V and 10 bases at J, leaving 4 bases unmatched. The CDR3 totals 12 residues.

This clonotype was counted only a few times. The rearrangement links TRBV28 to TRBJ1-2; a weak D match, TRBD1 (6 bases). V was cut by 2 bases and J by 0 bases, with 10 bases left in between. This CDR3 region has 15 residues. Per the germline V gene, CDR1 is MDHEN and CDR2 is SYDVKM. The CDR3 bases are TGTGCCAGCAGTTTACGCGGGACAACTAACTATGGCTACACCTTC. This gives the protein CASSLRGTTNYGYTF.

This clonotype was counted only a few times. The chain is built from TRBV7-9 and TRBJ2-1; D is possibly TRBD2 (6 bases). The CDR3 runs 15 residues. Per the germline V gene, CDR1 is SEHNR and CDR2 is FQNEAQ (reference sequence). V was clipped by 5 bases and J by 7 bases, with 18 bases between them. The CDR3, as DNA: TGTGCCAGCAGCGGAGGGACGCTTCAAATGAATGAGCAGTTCTTC. Protein sequence: CASSGGTLQMNEQFF. The full variable domain, its missing parts supplied by reference TRBV7-9 and TRBJ2-1, is DTGVSQNPRHKITKRGQNVTFRCDPISEHNRLYWYRQTLGQGPEFLTYFQNEAQLEKSRLLSDRFSAERPKGSFSTLEIQRTEQGDSAMYLCASSGGTLQMNEQFFGPGTRLTVL.

This clonotype has ten or more counts. The chain uses TRBV28 and TRBJ1-5; 7 nucleotides align to TRBD1. The CDR3 consists of 14 residues. Germline CDR1 reads MDHEN; CDR2 reads SYDVKM. V was pared by 3 bases and J by 5 bases, with 4 bases of the junction left unmatched. In nucleotides, the CDR3 is TGTGCCAGCAGTTTCGAGGGGGCCCATCAGCCCCAGCATTTT. Protein: CASSFEGAHQPQHF.

V usage is TRBV7-8 and J usage is TRBJ2-1; 7 nucleotides match TRBD2. The CDR3 covers 14 residues. J gave up 7 bases and V 8 bases, and 11 bases lay outside the gene matches. Germline V gene data show CDR1 as SGHVS and CDR2 as FQNEAQ. CDR3 loop: CASGGTTSPNEQFF. The CDR3 region has the DNA TGTGCCAGCGGCGGGACTACCAGCCCAAATGAGCAGTTCTTC.

Only a few counts were recorded for this clonotype. The V gene is TRBV28, the J gene TRBJ2-3; D is unclear. V was pared by 8 bases and J by 4 bases, with 7 bases between. The CDR3 is 11 amino acids. Germline V gene lookup returns CDR1 MDHEN and CDR2 SYDVKM. Here the CDR3 reads CASSVADTQYF. The CDR3 DNA reads as TGTGCCAGCTCCGTCGCAGATACGCAGTATTTT.

This clonotype was seen many times. V is TRBV10-1 and J is TRBJ2-2, with unresolved D. The CDR3 runs to 10 residues. Trimming took 5 bases from V and 7 from J, leaving 2 bases between them. The germline CDR1 and CDR2 sequences are WNHNN and SYGVQD (reference sequence). The CDR3 loop is CASSHGELFF. Here the CDR3 DNA reads TGCGCCAGCAGTCACGGGGAGCTGTTTTTT.

This clonotype occurred a few times. The chain employs TRBV4-1 and TRBJ2-3; TRBD2 matches at 10 bases. The junction had 4 bases not matched to a gene; V was cut back by 0 bases and J by 4 bases. Per the germline V gene, CDR1 is MGHRA and CDR2 is YSYEKL. This CDR3 comprises 16 residues. The CDR3 DNA reads as TGCGCCAGCAGCCAAGATCCCCTAGCGGGAGCAGATACGCAGTATTTT. It is translated as CASSQDPLAGADTQYF.

This clonotype occurred many times. The chain couples TRBV18 to TRBJ2-1; perhaps TRBD1 as D (5 bases). V lost 6 bases to trimming and J lost 3 bases, with 9 bases between them. The CDR3 is 13 amino acids. The germline CDR1 and CDR2 sequences are KGHSH and LQKENI. The CDR3 nucleotides are TGTGCCAGCTCGCTAGACAGCTACAATGAGCAGTTCTTC. It encodes CASSLDSYNEQFF.

The rearrangement joins TRBV20-1 to TRBJ2-1, with D maybe TRBD2 (6 bases). V lost 0 bases, J lost 7 bases, and 16 bases lay in between. CDR1 and CDR2 from the germline V gene are DFQATT and SNEGSKA (reference sequence). This CDR3 has 15 amino acids. CDR3 region: CSARDPSRAGNEQFF. The CDR3 DNA reads TGCAGTGCTAGAGATCCCTCTAGGGCGGGGAATGAGCAGTTCTTC.

In regard to this clonotype: One base away lies a much larger clone, so this may be a sequencing read error. The chain joins TRBV10-3 to TRBJ2-7; D might be TRBD2 (6 bases). The CDR3 runs to 13 residues. V lost 6 bases and J lost 7, with 16 bases in between. The germline V gene encodes CDR1 ENHRY and CDR2 SYGVKD. In DNA form, the CDR3 reads TGTGCCATCAGCGGGACTGCCTTGAGAGAGCAGTACTTC. Its translation is CAISGTALREQYF.

The chain carries TRBV20-1 and TRBJ2-7; D not resolved. V was pared by 1 base and J by 3 bases, with 7 bases between. The CDR3 extends over 12 amino acids. Germline values: CDR1 DFQATT, CDR2 SNEGSKA (reference sequence). CDR3 DNA sequence: TGCAGTGCTAGAGGAGTGGTCTACGAGCAGTACTTC. It translates to CSARGVVYEQYF.

This chain joins TRBV5-8 and TRBJ2-7; D is unresolved. The CDR3 covers 13 residues. V dropped 1 base and J dropped 5 bases, with 10 bases sitting between them. The germline gives CDR1 SGHTS, CDR2 YDEGEE. CDR3 sequence: CASSLTVGDEQYF. CDR3 coding DNA: TGTGCCAGCAGCTTGACGGTCGGCGACGAGCAGTACTTC.

This chain links TRBV11-2 with TRBJ2-5; 7 positions match TRBD2. The V gene end was trimmed by 5 bases and the J gene end by 3 bases; junction bases not matched to a gene: 3. Germline V gene data show CDR1 as SGHAT and CDR2 as FQNNGV. CDR3 length equals 13 residues. This CDR3 is CASSPGTKETQYF. CDR3 DNA: TGTGCCAGCAGCCCCGGGACTAAAGAGACCCAGTACTTC.

This clonotype was observed a handful of times. The V gene is TRBV20-1, the J gene TRBJ2-3; D perhaps matches TRBD2 (6 bases). Germline assignment: CDR1 DFQATT and CDR2 SNEGSKA (reference sequence). CDR3 size: 15 residues. Trimming left V 3 bases short and J 2 bases short, with 15 bases between. DNA of the CDR3: TGCAGTGCTAGGAGGAGGCGGGGTTACACAGATACGCAGTATTTT. Protein: CSARRRRGYTDTQYF.

This clonotype was picked up many times. The genes are TRBV5-1 and TRBJ2-1, with TRBD2 matching over 8 bases. CDR3 size: 12 residues. The germline V gene has CDR1 SGHRS and CDR2 YFSETQ. V was clipped by 3 bases and J by 8 bases; unmatched bases: 1. CDR3 sequence reads: CASSSAGDEQFF. For the CDR3, the DNA is TGCGCCAGCAGCTCAGCGGGAGATGAGCAGTTCTTC.